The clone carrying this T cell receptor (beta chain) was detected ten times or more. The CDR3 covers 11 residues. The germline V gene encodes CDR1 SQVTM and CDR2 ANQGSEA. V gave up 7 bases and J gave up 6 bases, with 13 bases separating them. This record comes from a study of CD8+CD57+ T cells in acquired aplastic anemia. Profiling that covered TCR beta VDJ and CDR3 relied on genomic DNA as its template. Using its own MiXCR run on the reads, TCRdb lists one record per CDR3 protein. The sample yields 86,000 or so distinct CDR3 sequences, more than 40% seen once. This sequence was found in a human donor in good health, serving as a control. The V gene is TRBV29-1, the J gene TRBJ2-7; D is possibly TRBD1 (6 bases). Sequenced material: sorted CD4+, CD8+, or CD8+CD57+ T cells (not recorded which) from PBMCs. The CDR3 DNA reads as TGCAGCGAACGCACAGGGTCCGAGCAGTACTTC. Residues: CSERTGSEQYF.